Each of the 9 T cell receptor beta chains below was sequenced from the same sample in a study of somatic mutations in cytotoxic T cells in rheumatoid arthritis. The table came from immunoSEQ multiplex PCR; TCRdb's copy has only in-frame clones and leaves some out. The top ten hold approximately 35% of the sample, which has about 8,600 clones, over 70% seen once. Sequencing input: CD8+ T cells sorted from blood. These TCRs come from a woman in her 50s in good health.

The CDR3 here is CASSEDNSQTQYF. The DNA for the CDR3 is TGTGCCAGCAGCGAGGACAATAGCCAGACCCAGTACTTC. This chain uses TRBV7-3 with TRBJ2-5, with D perhaps matching TRBD1 (5 bases). V lost 5 bases and J lost 6, with 13 bases in between. The CDR3 sequence is 13 residues long. Germline V gene data show CDR1 as SGHTA and CDR2 as FQGTGA.

The V call is TRBV9, the J call TRBJ2-1; D remains unclear. Germline loops: CDR1 SGDLS, CDR2 YYNGEE. The CDR3 runs to 14 residues. V lost 0 bases and J lost 0, with 4 bases in between. DNA of the CDR3: TGTGCCAGCAGCGTAGGCGCCTCCTACAATGAGCAGTTCTTC. Translation gives CASSVGASYNEQFF.

The chain recombines TRBV11-1 with TRBJ2-7, with D possibly TRBD1 on 6 matching bases. With 0 bases removed from V and 0 bases from J, the gap between germline ends came to 15 bases. The CDR3 spans 17 residues. The germline CDR1 and CDR2 sequences are SGHAT and FQDESV (reference sequence). Here the CDR3 DNA reads TGTGCCAGCAGCTTAGCGAGTCCGACAGGATTCTCCTACGAGCAGTACTTC. Protein sequence: CASSLASPTGFSYEQYF. Looking up the rest from reference TRBV11-1 and TRBJ2-7 gives the full variable domain: EAEVAQSPRYKITEKSQAVAFWCDPISGHATLYWYRQILGQGPELLVQFQDESVVDDSQLPKDRFSAERLKGVDSTLKIQPAELGDSAMYLCASSLASPTGFSYEQYFGPGTRLTVT.

Concerning this clone: One end of the junction does not line up with germline, which may come from a read error. This CDR3 is also generated by other DNA sequences in the sample. The chain is built from TRBV5-3 and TRBJ2-7; 7 nucleotides align to TRBD1. TRBV5-3 is sorted into the ORF group, with uncertain function. The CDR3 is 14 amino acids. Here the CDR3 DNA reads TGTGCCAGAAGCTTAAGGCAAGGGGGCTCCGAGCAATACTTC. Protein: CARSLRQGGSEQYF.

Only a few counts were recorded for this clone. CDR3 in amino acids: CASSVDKSMNTEAFF. DNA for the CDR3: TGCGCCAGCAGCGTCGACAAATCAATGAACACTGAAGCTTTCTTT. The J gene is TRBJ1-1, the V gene TRBV4-3, with D uncertain. The germline V gene has CDR1 LGHNA and CDR2 YSLEER. The CDR3 extends over 15 amino acids. The V end was cut by 5 bases, the J end by 0 bases, with 13 bases between.

This chain joins TRBV18 and TRBJ2-7; D unclear. CDR3 size: 15 residues. Trimming shortened V by 6 bases and J by 7 bases, and 22 bases separated the two germline ends. Germline V lookup: CDR1 KGHSH, CDR2 LQKENI. The CDR3 DNA reads TGTGCCAGCTCGACACCCCATGGGCCGTCTGCGGAGCAGTACTTC. Translating gives CASSTPHGPSAEQYF.

V usage is TRBV27 and J usage is TRBJ1-6; possibly TRBD1 for D (6 bases). The CDR3 consists of 14 residues. The germline V gene encodes CDR1 MNHEY and CDR2 SMNVEV (reference sequence). V shed 7 bases and J shed 10 bases, with 17 bases lying between them. CDR3 nucleotide sequence: TGTGCCAGCACCGAAACAGGGAATGGGTCACCCCTCCACTTT. Protein sequence: CASTETGNGSPLHF.

The chain couples TRBV4-3 to TRBJ2-3, with D possibly being TRBD1 (5 bases). CDR1 and CDR2 (germline): LGHNA, YSLEER. V lost 0 bases to trimming and J lost 1 base, with 5 bases between them. The CDR3 loop spans 14 amino acids. In nucleotides, the CDR3 is TGCGCCAGCAGCCAAGAGACAGGCACAGATACGCAGTATTTT. It yields the protein CASSQETGTDTQYF.

The chain recombines TRBV15 with TRBJ2-2; 9 nucleotides match TRBD1. Unmatched junction bases numbered 3, after V lost 0 bases and J lost 1 base. The V gene's germline CDR1 is LNHNV and CDR2 YYDKDF (reference sequence). CDR3 length: 17 amino acids. Here the CDR3 DNA reads TGTGCCACCAGCAGAGAGGGACAGGGTATGAACACCGGGGAGCTGTTTTTT. This codes for CATSREGQGMNTGELFF.